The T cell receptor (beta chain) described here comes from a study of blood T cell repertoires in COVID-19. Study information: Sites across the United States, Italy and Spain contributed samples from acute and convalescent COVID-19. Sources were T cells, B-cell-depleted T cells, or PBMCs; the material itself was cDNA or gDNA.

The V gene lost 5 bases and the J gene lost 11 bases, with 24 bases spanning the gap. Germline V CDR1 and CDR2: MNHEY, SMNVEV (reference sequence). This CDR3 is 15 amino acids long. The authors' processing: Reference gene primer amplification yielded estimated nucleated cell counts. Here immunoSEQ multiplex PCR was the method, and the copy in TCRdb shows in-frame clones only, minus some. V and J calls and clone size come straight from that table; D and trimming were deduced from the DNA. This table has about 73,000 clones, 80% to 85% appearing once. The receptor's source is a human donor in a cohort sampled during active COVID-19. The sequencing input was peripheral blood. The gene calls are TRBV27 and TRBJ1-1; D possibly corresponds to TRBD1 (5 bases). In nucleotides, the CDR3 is TGTGCCAGCAGTCTGAAGGGGCAGCTAACCGGGAGTGCTTTCTTT. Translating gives CASSLKGQLTGSAFF.